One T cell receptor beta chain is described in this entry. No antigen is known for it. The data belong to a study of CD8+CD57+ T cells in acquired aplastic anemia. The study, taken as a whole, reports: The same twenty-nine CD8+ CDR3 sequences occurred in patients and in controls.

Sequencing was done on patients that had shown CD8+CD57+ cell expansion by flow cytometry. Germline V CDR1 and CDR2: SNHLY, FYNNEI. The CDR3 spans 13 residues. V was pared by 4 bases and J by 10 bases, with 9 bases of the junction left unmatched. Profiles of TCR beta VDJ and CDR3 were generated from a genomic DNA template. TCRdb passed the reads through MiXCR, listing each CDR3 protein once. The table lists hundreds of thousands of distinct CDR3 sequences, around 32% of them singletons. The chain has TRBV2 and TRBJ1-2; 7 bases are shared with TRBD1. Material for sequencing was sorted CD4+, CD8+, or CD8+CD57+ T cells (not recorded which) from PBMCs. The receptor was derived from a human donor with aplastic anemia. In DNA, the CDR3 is TGTGCCAGCAGTGTCAGGGGGGCGGATGACTACACCTTC. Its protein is CASSVRGADDYTF.